This T cell receptor (beta chain) was identified during a study of T-cell memory formation after mild COVID-19. Study outcomes and limitations: Some clones that responded were present in memory (sampled pre-infection), which suggests cross-reactive memory joined. Among clones contracting day 15 to 85, CD4/CD8 was balanced, whereas later expanders leaned CD4+.

This clonotype was observed a handful of times. Its antigen is unidentified. The CDR3 is 15 amino acids. Trimming left V 5 bases short and J 5 bases short, with 19 bases between. The germline CDR1 and CDR2 sequences are MNHEY and SVGEGT. MiXCR, applied by TCRdb to the 5' RACE reads, yields one record per CDR3 protein. The table includes 350,000 to 450,000 distinct CDR3 sequences, under 30% detected once. The source is an adult woman who had mild COVID-19 (a few samples of this study predate the infection). Cell type and time point are not known. The chain uses TRBV6-2 or TRBV6-3 and TRBJ2-7; D possibly corresponds to TRBD1 (5 bases). The specimen sequenced was PBMCs or a T cell subset sorted from them (not recorded which). CDR3: CASSRSREYGNEQYF. The CDR3 DNA reads as TGTGCCAGCAGTCGCTCCAGGGAATACGGCAACGAGCAGTACTTC.